These 7 T cell receptor beta chains were sequenced from one sample in a study of OX40 agonist ivuxolimab in advanced cancers. Libraries were built with the immunoSEQ multiplex PCR assay. TCRdb mirrors the immuneACCESS table, restricted to in-frame sequences. Some clones are absent from its copies; in checked studies, under half trace to an unresolved V gene, and the reason for the others is unknown. Within this sample are 55,000 to 70,000 clones, with over 80% of them counted one time only. Together, the top ten hold about 4% of the sample. The source material was CD4+ or CD8+ T cells sorted from blood, sampled in a trial of the OX40 agonist ivuxolimab. These receptor sequences come from an adult with an advanced solid tumor such as melanoma, head and neck, liver or kidney cancer.

V is TRBV18 and J is TRBJ2-3, with D maybe TRBD2 (5 bases). The CDR3 length is 14 residues. Between the trimmed V and J ends, which lost 1 base and 3 bases, there was a span of 8 bases. CDR1 is KGHSH, CDR2 LQKENI, per germline. CDR3 amino acids: CASSPLSATDTQYF. The CDR3 DNA reads as TGTGCCAGCTCACCACTTAGCGCAACAGATACGCAGTATTTT.

J is TRBJ2-5 and V is TRBV19, with 7 bases fitting TRBD2. The trim removed 5 bases at V and 4 bases at J, leaving 7 bases unmatched. The CDR3 has 14 residues. Looked up from germline, CDR1 is LNHDA and CDR2 is SQIVND (reference sequence). DNA for the CDR3: TGTGCCAGTAGTGTGACTAGCCCGCCAGAGACCCAGTACTTC. Its protein is CASSVTSPPETQYF.

V usage is TRBV28 and J usage is TRBJ2-5; D may correspond to TRBD1 or TRBD2 (5 bases each). Germline V gene sequence: CDR1 MDHEN, CDR2 SYDVKM. With 0 bases removed from V and 1 base from J, the gap between germline ends came to 12 bases. This CDR3 has 16 residues. CDR3 DNA sequence: TGTGCCAGCAGTTTATGGGTGGCAGGGACCCAAGAGACCCAGTACTTC. Translation gives CASSLWVAGTQETQYF.

Only a few counts were recorded for this clone. This chain connects TRBV13 to TRBJ2-7, with TRBD2 identical over 7 bases. The CDR3 extends over 15 amino acids. V shed 5 bases, J shed 2 bases, and the junction held 9 bases outside the gene matches. In germline, CDR1 is PRHDT, CDR2 FYEKMQ (reference sequence). The CDR3 sequence is CASSTLAERTYEQYF. In DNA, the CDR3 is TGTGCCAGCAGCACCCTAGCGGAGCGAACCTACGAGCAGTACTTC.

The genes are TRBV2 and TRBJ2-3; perhaps TRBD1 as D (6 bases). Trimming removed 10 bases at V and 3 bases at J, with 14 bases between. Looked up from germline, CDR1 is SNHLY and CDR2 is FYNNEI. This CDR3 comprises 13 residues. This chain's CDR3 is CATAGDVTDTQYF. The CDR3 DNA reads as TGTGCCACCGCAGGGGATGTGACAGATACGCAGTATTTT.

V gene TRBV4-3 combines with J gene TRBJ2-1; 11 bases line up with TRBD2. V gave up 0 bases and J gave up 14 bases; unmatched junction bases: 9. CDR3 size: 15 residues. From germline, CDR1 is LGHNA and CDR2 YSLEER. DNA for the CDR3: TGCGCCAGCAGCCAAGACTGGGGATCTAGCGGGAGGAAGTTCTTC. Translated: CASSQDWGSSGRKFF.

This chain connects TRBV5-4 to TRBJ2-7, with D perhaps TRBD2 (6 bases). V lost 4 bases, J lost 3 bases, and 17 bases lay in between. Germline assignment: CDR1 SGHNT and CDR2 YYREEE (reference sequence). CDR3 length equals 15 residues. This CDR3 reads CASSQEGLANYEQYF. As DNA, the CDR3 is TGTGCCAGCAGCCAAGAGGGTCTAGCGAACTACGAGCAGTACTTC.